This TCR beta chain was captured in a study of vaccination effects on CD4 cells after COVID-19. On this clone itself: Its antigen remains unknown.

Method: immunoSEQ multiplex PCR; TCRdb's copy keeps in-frame clones and lacks some. The sample lists about 20,000 clones, over 65% occurring once. Prior to sequencing, the ViraFEST assay stimulated PBMC with viral peptide pools, which expanded the antigen-specific CD4+ T cells. It was after roughly 11 days of culture that CD4+ T cells were isolated. Absence of prior SARS-CoV-2 infection characterized the vaccine recipients, who showed negative nucleocapsid antibodies. It was with about 9.3 IU/ml IL-2 and roughly 9.2 ug/ml peptides that a few million PBMC per well were cultured. Germline CDR1 reads SNHLY; CDR2 reads FYNNEI. V shed 7 bases, J shed 8 bases, and the junction held 8 bases outside the gene matches. This CDR3 comprises 15 residues.

The chain links TRBV2 to TRBJ2-1; 13 bases map to TRBD2. This sample comprised CD4+ T cells from PBMCs cultured with HCoV-NL63 spike peptides, obtained before COVID-19 vaccination. The receptor was isolated from a human donor who received a COVID-19 vaccine. As DNA, the CDR3 is TGTGCCAGCACCCGAGGGACTAGCGGGGTATATGAGCAGTTCTTC. The encoded protein is CASTRGTSGVYEQFF.